These 4 T cell receptor beta chains were sequenced from one sample in a study of T-cell reconstitution after alpha-beta-depleted transplantation in children. Unique molecular identifiers were used to barcode this TCRbeta library. One entry per CDR3 protein, called by TCRdb with MiXCR from the PCR reads. The sample consists of around 450,000 distinct CDR3 sequences, about 10% of them appearing once. The starting material was PBMCs, obtained before TCRalphabeta/CD19-depleted stem cell transplant. These receptors were taken from a child aged 2 to 15 with inherited bone marrow failure, due to receive a stem cell transplant.

This clonotype has more than one count but fewer than ten. This chain uses TRBV20-1 with TRBJ2-2; TRBD2 agrees at 12 bases. V was pared by 2 bases and J by 3 bases, with 1 base of the junction left unmatched. The CDR3 consists of 15 residues. In germline, CDR1 is DFQATT, CDR2 SNEGSKA (reference sequence). The CDR3 protein is CSARLAGGHTGELFF. CDR3 in DNA: TGCAGTGCTAGACTAGCGGGAGGGCACACCGGGGAGCTGTTTTTT.

This clonotype was recorded many times. The rearrangement uses TRBV4-3 and TRBJ2-5; D uncertain. The CDR3 has 13 amino acids. Germline V CDR1 and CDR2: LGHNA, YSLEER. V lost 0 bases and J lost 5, with 7 bases in between. The CDR3 loop reads CASSQDIEETQYF. The CDR3 bases are TGCGCCAGCAGCCAAGATATAGAGGAGACCCAGTACTTC.

The chain carries TRBV29-1 and TRBJ2-4; tentatively, D is TRBD2 (5 bases). The CDR3 spans 13 residues. CDR1 and CDR2 (germline): SQVTM, ANQGSEA. Trimming stripped 1 base from V and 6 bases from J, with 10 bases between. The DNA of the CDR3 is TGCAGCGTTGAAGGGCTTCGGGGAAACATTCAGTACTTC. Translating it yields CSVEGLRGNIQYF.

CDR3 residues: CASSRPLAGHNTGELFF. In DNA, the CDR3 is TGTGCCAGCAGCCGACCACTAGCGGGGCATAACACCGGGGAGCTGTTTTTT. The chain combines TRBV6-1 with TRBJ2-2; TRBD2 agrees at 10 bases. CDR1 is MNHNS, CDR2 SASEGT, per germline. The CDR3 is 17 residues long. The junction had 9 bases not matched to a gene; V was cut back by 6 bases and J by 2 bases.